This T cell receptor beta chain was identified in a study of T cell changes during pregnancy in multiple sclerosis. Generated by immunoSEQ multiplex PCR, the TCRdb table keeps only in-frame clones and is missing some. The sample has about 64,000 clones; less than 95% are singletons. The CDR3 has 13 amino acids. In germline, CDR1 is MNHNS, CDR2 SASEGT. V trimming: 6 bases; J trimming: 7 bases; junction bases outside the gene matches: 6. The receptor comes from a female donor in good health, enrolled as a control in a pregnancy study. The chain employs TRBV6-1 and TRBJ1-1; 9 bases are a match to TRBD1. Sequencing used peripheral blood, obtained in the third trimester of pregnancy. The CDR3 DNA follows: TGTGCCAGCAGGGGACAGGGAGAGATTGAAGCTTTCTTT. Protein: CASRGQGEIEAFF.